These 25 T cell receptor beta chains were all obtained from the same sample, sequenced in a study of blood T cell repertoires in COVID-19. The data were produced by immunoSEQ multiplex PCR, yet TCRdb's version contains in-frame clones alone and is incomplete. The data contain about 270,000 clones, under 90% of them seen just once; the ten biggest clones take up 7.5% to 9%. Sequenced: peripheral blood. These receptors originate from a human donor in a cohort sampled during active COVID-19.

The chain links TRBV19 to TRBJ2-5, with a tentative D call TRBD2 (7 bases). Trimming removed 5 bases from V and 0 bases from J, with 19 bases in between. Germline values: CDR1 LNHDA, CDR2 SQIVND (reference sequence). The CDR3 covers 17 residues. The CDR3 DNA is TGTGCCAGTAGTCCCCCTGGGGGGGGCCCAAACCAAGAGACCCAGTACTTC. Translating it yields CASSPPGGGPNQETQYF.

This chain links TRBV6-2 or TRBV6-3 with TRBJ2-2; 8 bases map to TRBD1. This CDR3 comprises 14 residues. The J segment lost 6 bases and the V segment lost 2 bases, leaving 2 bases of the junction unmatched. Germline CDR1 is MNHEY and CDR2 is SVGEGT. The CDR3 is CASSYAGGSGELFF. Here the CDR3 DNA reads TGTGCCAGCAGTTACGCAGGGGGCTCCGGGGAGCTGTTTTTT.

The chain joins TRBV7-2 to TRBJ2-2; 12 bases are a match to TRBD1. The trim removed 4 bases at V and 12 bases at J, leaving 12 bases unmatched. CDR1 SGHTA and CDR2 FQGNSA come from the germline V gene. This CDR3 has 16 residues. CDR3 in amino acids: CASSSINPGQGAQLFF. The CDR3 coding sequence is TGTGCCAGCAGCTCAATTAACCCGGGACAGGGGGCCCAGCTGTTTTTT.

The chain uses TRBV9 and TRBJ1-4; D call uncertain. The V end was cut by 0 bases, the J end by 8 bases, with 20 bases between. From germline, CDR1 is SGDLS and CDR2 YYNGEE. The CDR3 is 17 amino acids. This CDR3 is CASSVVRGARLGEKLFF. CDR3 DNA: TGTGCCAGCAGCGTAGTTCGGGGAGCCAGGCTAGGCGAAAAACTGTTTTTT.

The chain recombines TRBV24-1 with TRBJ2-1, with D possibly TRBD2 on 7 matching bases. The V and J ends lost 10 bases and 2 bases respectively, with 17 bases between them. The CDR3 is 15 residues long. CDR1 is KGHDR, CDR2 SFDVKD, per germline. Here the CDR3 reads CATGDGGPPYNEQFF. The CDR3 DNA reads as TGTGCCACGGGTGACGGGGGGCCACCCTACAATGAGCAGTTCTTC.

The gene calls are TRBV13 and TRBJ2-1, with D perhaps TRBD2 (6 bases). Trimming pared 4 bases from V and 9 bases from J, leaving 16 bases between. This CDR3 is 14 amino acids long. Germline V gives CDR1 PRHDT, CDR2 FYEKMQ (reference sequence). The CDR3, as DNA: TGTGCCAGCAGCTACGGCAAGACTAGTATTGAGCAGTTCTTC. Translating it yields CASSYGKTSIEQFF.

The CDR3 sequence is CASSQSKTAIPPRYNEQFF. The DNA of the CDR3 is TGTGCCAGCTCACAAAGTAAGACAGCGATACCCCCCCGGTACAATGAGCAGTTCTTC. The genes are TRBV18 and TRBJ2-1; maybe TRBD1 (5 bases). The germline V gene encodes CDR1 KGHSH and CDR2 LQKENI. The V end was cut by 4 bases, the J end by 4 bases, with 26 bases between. The CDR3 is 19 amino acids. Full variable domain (remainder filled in from reference TRBV18 and TRBJ2-1): NAGVMQNPRHLVRRRGQEARLRCSPMKGHSHVYWYRQLPEEGLKFMVYLQKENIIDESGMPKERFSAEFPKEGPSILRIQQVVRGDSAAYFCASSQSKTAIPPRYNEQFFGPGTRLTVL.

The rearrangement links TRBV5-4 to TRBJ2-3; tentative D call: TRBD2 (6 bases). The germline V gene has CDR1 SGHNT and CDR2 YYREEE (reference sequence). The CDR3 runs to 15 residues. Trimming shortened V by 3 bases and J by 2 bases, and 13 bases separated the two germline ends. CDR3 region: CASSSRLGYTDTQYF. DNA for the CDR3: TGTGCCAGCAGCTCCAGACTAGGATACACAGATACGCAGTATTTT.

This clone was seen repeatedly, ten times or more. This chain links TRBV18 with TRBJ2-7; 10 bases line up with TRBD1. J gave up 5 bases and V 1 base, and 5 bases lay outside the gene matches. Germline-derived CDR1 and CDR2 are KGHSH and LQKENI. This CDR3 has 15 amino acids. Written as DNA, the CDR3 is TGTGCCAGCTCACCACGGACAGGGGGTTCTAACGAGCAGTACTTC. This gives the protein CASSPRTGGSNEQYF.

J is TRBJ1-2 and V is TRBV6-1, with D perhaps TRBD1 (6 bases). Trimming removed 3 bases from V and 5 bases from J, with 13 bases in between. The CDR3 totals 14 residues. Germline-derived CDR1 and CDR2 are MNHNS and SASEGT. The CDR3 region is CASSDRGASYGYTF. DNA for the CDR3: TGTGCCAGCAGTGATCGGGGGGCGTCTTATGGCTACACCTTC.

Here the CDR3 DNA reads TGTGCCAGCAGCCGCTGGGACAGAGGATCTAACTATGGCTACACCTTC. This translates into CASSRWDRGSNYGYTF. This rearrangement joins TRBV3-1 (or the pseudogene TRBV3-2) to TRBJ1-2; TRBD1 aligns across 7 bases. The CDR3 is 16 residues long. Germline V gives CDR1 LGHDT, CDR2 YNNKEL (reference sequence). J lost 0 bases, V lost 4 bases, and 8 bases had no gene match.

The chain is built from TRBV12-2 and TRBJ2-5; the D call TRBD1 from the table was never checked on the DNA. TRBV12-2 is given as a pseudogene. The CDR3 extends over 11 amino acids. The CDR3 loop reads CASRLQETQYF. As DNA, the CDR3 is TGTGCAAGTCGCCTACAGGAGACCCAGTACTTC.

This clone was detected only a few times. The chain combines TRBV24-1 with TRBJ2-2; TRBD2 agrees at 7 bases. Germline V CDR1 and CDR2: KGHDR, SFDVKD. V was clipped by 3 bases and J by 7 bases; unmatched bases: 1. There are 13 residues in the CDR3. In DNA form, the CDR3 reads TGTGCCACCAGTGATGCGGGGGTCGGGGAGCTGTTTTTT. Translation: CATSDAGVGELFF.

V usage is TRBV3-1 (or the pseudogene TRBV3-2) and J usage is TRBJ1-1, with D possibly being TRBD1 (5 bases). This CDR3 region has 15 residues. The V gene lost 0 bases and the J gene lost 1 base, with 9 bases spanning the gap. The germline V gene has CDR1 LGHDT and CDR2 YNNKEL (reference sequence). In DNA form, the CDR3 reads TGTGCCAGCAGCCAAGAAGCCCAGGGGAACACTGAAGCTTTCTTT. Translating gives CASSQEAQGNTEAFF.

The genes are TRBV9 and TRBJ1-3, with 8 bases lining up with TRBD1. CDR1 is SGDLS, CDR2 YYNGEE, per germline. V lost 3 bases to trimming and J lost 1 base; unmatched junction nucleotides: 12. This CDR3 has 18 amino acids. This CDR3 is CASSASFLGQGSGNTIYF. The CDR3 nucleotides read TGTGCCAGCAGCGCGAGCTTCCTTGGACAGGGATCTGGAAACACCATATATTTT.

This chain connects TRBV1 to TRBJ2-1; TRBD2, the D gene given by the table, was not confirmed from the DNA. TRBV1 is classified as a pseudogene. CDR3 length: 12 amino acids. The CDR3 sequence: CTKGLIHNEQFF. CDR3 sequence (DNA): TGCACCAAGGGACTTATACACAATGAGCAGTTCTTC.

This clone was observed many times. The chain recombines TRBV5-6 with TRBJ2-7; TRBD2 aligns across 7 bases. CDR3 size: 12 residues. The ends lost 3 bases at V and 7 bases at J; junction bases unmatched: 4. Germline-derived CDR1 and CDR2 are SGHDT and YYEEEE. This CDR3 reads CASSSTGGEQYF. DNA for the CDR3: TGTGCCAGCAGCTCAACGGGGGGTGAGCAGTACTTC.

The chain links TRBV19 to TRBJ1-1, with D perhaps TRBD1 (5 bases). Germline loops: CDR1 LNHDA, CDR2 SQIVND (reference sequence). This CDR3 spans 16 amino acids. V lost 9 bases and J lost 1, with 21 bases in between. CDR3: CARVVGDSDKNTEAFF. The DNA for the CDR3 is TGTGCCAGAGTAGTAGGGGACTCGGACAAGAACACTGAAGCTTTCTTT.

The V gene is TRBV7-2, the J gene TRBJ2-5; 9 bases align to TRBD1. Germline trimming cut 5 bases from V and 4 bases from J; bases unmatched to any gene: 8. Per the germline V gene, CDR1 is SGHTA and CDR2 is FQGNSA. This CDR3 is 15 amino acids long. Here the CDR3 DNA reads TGTGCCAGCAGCATACGGGACAGGGCTGGAGAGACCCAGTACTTC. It encodes CASSIRDRAGETQYF. The full variable domain, rest sourced from reference TRBV7-2 and TRBJ2-5, is GAGVSQSPSNKVTEKGKDVELRCDPISGHTALYWYRQSLGQGLEFLIYFQGNSAPDKSGLPSDRFSAERTGGSVSTLTIQRTQQEDSAVYLCASSIRDRAGETQYFGPGTRLLVL.

This chain uses TRBV24-1 with TRBJ1-3; possible D gene TRBD1, 5 bases. V was trimmed by 4 bases and J by 4 bases, leaving 10 bases between them. Germline loops: CDR1 KGHDR, CDR2 SFDVKD. There are 14 residues in the CDR3. CDR3 protein: CATSDTRQGNTIYF. The CDR3 DNA reads TGTGCCACCAGTGACACCCGACAGGGAAACACCATATATTTT.

The chain uses TRBV7-9 and TRBJ1-4; D not certain. CDR1 and CDR2 from the germline V gene are SEHNR and FQNEAQ (reference sequence). Deletions cut 4 bases from V and 1 base from J, with 10 bases between. This CDR3 is 15 amino acids long. CDR3 region: CASSYDGKTNEKLFF. The CDR3 nucleotides read TGTGCCAGCAGCTACGACGGGAAAACTAATGAAAAACTGTTTTTT.

The rearrangement links TRBV6-5 to TRBJ1-2; D call uncertain. Trimming took off 1 base at V and 3 bases at J, with 6 bases between the two ends. There are 13 residues in the CDR3. Germline-derived CDR1 and CDR2 are MNHEY and SVGAGI. The CDR3 spells CASSYFRYYGYTF. CDR3 nucleotide sequence: TGTGCCAGCAGTTACTTCCGGTACTATGGCTACACCTTC.

V and J are TRBV7-8 and TRBJ1-4, with 8 nucleotides matching TRBD1. The CDR3 loop spans 14 amino acids. V gave up 5 bases and J gave up 7 bases; unmatched junction bases: 6. The germline gives CDR1 SGHVS, CDR2 FQNEAQ. Written as DNA, the CDR3 is TGTGCCAGCAGCCCCCGGACAGGGAGTGAAAAACTGTTTTTT. It yields the protein CASSPRTGSEKLFF.

This chain links TRBV18 with TRBJ2-7; D gene unclear. CDR1 is KGHSH and CDR2 is LQKENI in the germline V gene. The CDR3 runs to 14 residues. The V end lost 3 bases, the J end lost 2 bases, and 11 bases lay between the germline ends. The CDR3 nucleotides read TGTGCCAGCTCACCGTCACAGATTACCTACGAGCAGTACTTC. This codes for CASSPSQITYEQYF.

This chain joins TRBV5-4 and TRBJ2-3, with D possibly being TRBD1 (5 bases). CDR1 is SGHNT, CDR2 YYREEE, per germline (reference sequence). This CDR3 region has 14 residues. With 0 bases removed from V and 6 bases from J, the gap between germline ends came to 11 bases. CDR3 residues: CASSLGQGGDTQYF. CDR3 bases: TGTGCCAGCAGCTTGGGGCAGGGTGGCGATACGCAGTATTTT.